The 32 T cell receptor beta chains reported below all come from one sample, sequenced in a study of blood T cell repertoires in COVID-19. Using immunoSEQ multiplex PCR, the repertoire was profiled, and TCRdb retains in-frame clones only, with some absent. The sample has about 400,000 clones, 87% seen once. The sequencing sample was made of PBMCs or T cells enriched from blood (not recorded which). The receptors originated from a woman under 40 who had recovered from COVID-19.

V and J are TRBV19 and TRBJ1-5; 8 bases are shared with TRBD1. Per the germline V gene, CDR1 is LNHDA and CDR2 is SQIVND (reference sequence). V gave up 3 bases and J gave up 5 bases; unmatched junction bases: 9. The CDR3 consists of 16 residues. DNA for the CDR3: TGTGCCAGTAGTATTCAAGGACAGGGCTACTATCAGCCCCAGCATTTT. Amino acid sequence: CASSIQGQGYYQPQHF.

The V and J genes are TRBV6-5 and TRBJ1-5; D is undetermined. The CDR3 contains 14 residues. Germline assignment: CDR1 MNHEY and CDR2 SVGAGI. The ends were cut back, 6 bases at V and 2 bases at J, with 11 bases in the middle. CDR3 sequence: CASSPVSGNQPQHF. The CDR3 DNA follows: TGTGCCAGCAGCCCGGTTTCGGGCAATCAGCCCCAGCATTTT.

CDR3 sequence: CASSRSTGGTEAFF. In DNA, the CDR3 is TGCGCCAGCAGCCGGTCAACAGGGGGCACTGAAGCTTTCTTT. The gene calls are TRBV5-1 and TRBJ1-1; 8 bases are shared with TRBD1. With 4 bases clipped from V and 4 bases from J, the junction kept 6 bases outside the gene matches. The germline V gene has CDR1 SGHRS and CDR2 YFSETQ. CDR3 length equals 14 residues.

The chain employs TRBV5-1 and TRBJ2-7; TRBD2 is a possible D gene (6 bases). V lost 4 bases, J lost 6 bases, and 17 bases lay in between. The CDR3 loop spans 14 amino acids. CDR1 is SGHRS and CDR2 is YFSETQ in the germline V gene. The CDR3 is CASSLSGPVSEQYF. The CDR3 region has the DNA TGCGCCAGCAGCCTAAGCGGGCCCGTTTCCGAGCAGTACTTC.

The chain is built from TRBV6-4 and TRBJ2-1; D might be TRBD2 (6 bases). Trimming took off 7 bases at V and 0 bases at J, with 10 bases between the two ends. CDR1 MRHNA and CDR2 SNTAGT come from the germline V gene. This CDR3 comprises 14 residues. CDR3 DNA sequence: TGTGCCAGCAAGAGGGACTCCTCCTACAATGAGCAGTTCTTC. Encoded protein: CASKRDSSYNEQFF.

The gene calls are TRBV4-1 and TRBJ2-3, with 10 bases lining up with TRBD2. The CDR3 runs 16 residues. In germline, CDR1 is MGHRA, CDR2 YSYEKL. V shed 0 bases and J 3 bases; nucleotides not matched to a gene: 3. Written as DNA, the CDR3 is TGCGCCAGCAGCCAAGAAGGAGCGGGAGGGACAGATACGCAGTATTTT. Translation gives CASSQEGAGGTDTQYF.

The rearrangement uses TRBV30 and TRBJ1-2; D perhaps matches TRBD1 (5 bases). The V and J ends lost 2 bases and 5 bases respectively, with 24 bases between them. This CDR3 has 17 residues. Germline V gives CDR1 GTSNPN, CDR2 SVGIG (reference sequence). The CDR3: CAWSPMSRVGASYGYTF. The CDR3, as DNA: TGTGCCTGGAGTCCGATGTCCCGAGTAGGGGCTTCTTATGGCTACACCTTC. Full variable domain (outside the CDR3, taken from reference TRBV30 and TRBJ1-2): SQTIHQWPATLVQPVGSPLSLECTVEGTSNPNLYWYRQAAGRGLQLLFYSVGIGQISSEVPQNLSASRPQDRQFILSSKKLLLSDSGFYLCAWSPMSRVGASYGYTFGSGTRLTVV.

The J gene is TRBJ2-1, the V gene TRBV9; D gene unclear. Germline CDR1 SGDLS, CDR2 YYNGEE. This CDR3 is 11 amino acids long. V lost 3 bases and J lost 5, with 3 bases in between. In DNA form, the CDR3 reads TGTGCCAGCAGCGCGGACAATGAGCAGTTCTTC. It translates to CASSADNEQFF.

The count of this clone is one. The rearrangement uses TRBV12-3 or TRBV12-4 and TRBJ1-2, with 7 bases fitting TRBD1. The V segment lost 6 bases and the J segment 5 bases; nucleotides outside the gene matches: 3. The CDR3 consists of 12 residues. CDR3 amino acids: CASRKTGYGYTF. Written as DNA, the CDR3 is TGTGCCAGCAGAAAGACAGGGTATGGCTACACCTTC.

This chain uses TRBV29-1 with TRBJ1-4; D gene ambiguous. This CDR3 spans 15 amino acids. V was shortened by 1 base and J by 2 bases, with 11 bases between the two germline ends. CDR1 is SQVTM, CDR2 ANQGSEA, per germline. CDR3: CSVEVAAGTNEKLFF. The CDR3, as DNA: TGCAGCGTTGAAGTGGCGGCCGGGACTAATGAAAAACTGTTTTTT.

This clone was picked up one time. The J gene is TRBJ2-2, the V gene TRBV3-1 (or the pseudogene TRBV3-2); 15 positions agree with TRBD2. The CDR3 runs 16 residues. The trim removed 6 bases at V and 5 bases at J, leaving 4 bases unmatched. Germline values: CDR1 LGHDT, CDR2 YNNKEL (reference sequence). The DNA for the CDR3 is TGTGCCAGCAGACGGACTAGCGGGAGGGTTACCGGGGAGCTGTTTTTT. Translated: CASRRTSGRVTGELFF.

This clone has only one observation. The genes are TRBV7-9 and TRBJ1-1; a possible D gene is TRBD1 (5 bases). The V end was cut by 5 bases, the J end by 4 bases, with 23 bases between. The CDR3 has 17 residues. Germline CDR1 reads SEHNR; CDR2 reads FQNEAQ (reference sequence). The CDR3 DNA is TGTGCCAGCAGCCCAGGATTACAGAGGACGGGGGGCACTGAAGCTTTCTTT. Protein: CASSPGLQRTGGTEAFF.

In its sample, this clone was seen a few times. CDR3 bases: TGTGCCAGCAGCTTATTCCCAGATAATTCACCCCTCCACTTT. It is translated as CASSLFPDNSPLHF. The chain recombines TRBV7-3 with TRBJ1-6; no reliable D call. This CDR3 region has 14 residues. The V gene lost 2 bases and the J gene lost 5 bases, with 7 bases spanning the gap. CDR1 and CDR2 (germline): SGHTA, FQGTGA.

The rearrangement links TRBV6-1 to TRBJ2-7; 9 bases map to TRBD1. Germline loops: CDR1 MNHNS, CDR2 SASEGT. V was clipped by 0 bases and J by 3 bases; unmatched bases: 9. The CDR3 spans 17 residues. DNA of the CDR3: TGTGCCAGCAGTGAAGCTGGGGACAGGGTGGTGCTCTACGAGCAGTACTTC. It is translated as CASSEAGDRVVLYEQYF.

This chain uses TRBV28 with TRBJ1-6; TRBD1 aligns across 8 bases. CDR3 length: 15 residues. V lost 8 bases and J lost 6; bases outside the gene matches: 9. In germline, CDR1 is MDHEN, CDR2 SYDVKM. The CDR3 reads CASEGGTGRNSPLHF. CDR3 DNA: TGTGCCAGCGAGGGGGGGACAGGACGTAATTCACCCCTCCACTTT.

The chain joins TRBV10-3 to TRBJ2-3; D might be TRBD1 (5 bases). Germline-derived CDR1 and CDR2 are ENHRY and SYGVKD. The ends were cut back, 3 bases at V and 1 base at J, with 8 bases in the middle. The CDR3 runs to 14 residues. The CDR3 bases are TGTGCCATCAGTGATTCCAGGGGCACAGATACGCAGTATTTT. This encodes CAISDSRGTDTQYF.

The rearrangement joins TRBV19 to TRBJ2-1, with no clear D. This CDR3 has 13 residues. Trimming left V 5 bases short and J 5 bases short, with 10 bases between. Germline V lookup: CDR1 LNHDA, CDR2 SQIVND (reference sequence). CDR3 in DNA: TGTGCCAGTAGTGTCCGGGTCGACAATGAGCAGTTCTTC. Protein: CASSVRVDNEQFF.

This rearrangement joins TRBV5-1 to TRBJ1-2, with TRBD1 identical over 7 bases. V lost 0 bases and J lost 4; bases outside the gene matches: 3. The CDR3 has 14 amino acids. CDR1 is SGHRS and CDR2 is YFSETQ in the germline V gene. The CDR3 DNA sequence: TGCGCCAGCAGCTTGGAGGGGGACAGCTATGGCTACACCTTC. Protein sequence: CASSLEGDSYGYTF.

The chain joins TRBV15 to TRBJ2-7; TRBD1 agrees at 8 bases. CDR1 LNHNV and CDR2 YYDKDF come from the germline V gene (reference sequence). The CDR3 runs to 14 residues. The V segment lost 0 bases and the J segment 6 bases; nucleotides outside the gene matches: 4. This CDR3 reads CATSRDPTGVEQYF. The CDR3 DNA is TGTGCCACCAGCAGAGACCCGACAGGGGTCGAGCAGTACTTC.

The chain combines TRBV5-5 with TRBJ2-3, with D hard to call. The CDR3 has 13 amino acids. Germline values: CDR1 SGHKS, CDR2 YYEKEE (reference sequence). V lost 1 base to trimming and J lost 4 bases, with 7 bases between them. CDR3 loop: CASSLTRSDTQYF. CDR3 DNA sequence: TGTGCCAGCAGCTTGACGCGATCAGATACGCAGTATTTT.

This chain connects TRBV3-1 (or the pseudogene TRBV3-2) to TRBJ1-1, with TRBD1 matching 7 bases. Germline trimming cut 4 bases from V and 4 bases from J; bases unmatched to any gene: 6. Germline values: CDR1 LGHDT, CDR2 YNNKEL (reference sequence). The CDR3 consists of 14 residues. The CDR3, as DNA: TGTGCCAGCAGCCTAAGGGACAGTAGCACTGAAGCTTTCTTT. As protein: CASSLRDSSTEAFF.

This clone showed up just a few times. The chain joins TRBV5-1 to TRBJ1-4; D gene uncertain. V dropped 2 bases and J dropped 7 bases, with 12 bases sitting between them. The germline V gene encodes CDR1 SGHRS and CDR2 YFSETQ. The CDR3 is 14 amino acids. Written as DNA, the CDR3 is TGCGCCAGCAGCTTAGGAGTGGAAAGTGAAAAACTGTTTTTT. Its translation: CASSLGVESEKLFF.

The V and J genes are TRBV11-2 and TRBJ1-1; 9 nucleotides agree with TRBD1. Germline lookup yields CDR1 SGHAT and CDR2 FQNNGV. The trim removed 5 bases at V and 11 bases at J, leaving 12 bases unmatched. The CDR3 has 14 residues. The CDR3 DNA is TGTGCCAGCAGCCCAGTACAGGGGGCGATTGGGGCTTTCTTT. Residues: CASSPVQGAIGAFF.

The rearrangement uses TRBV19 and TRBJ1-1, with 8 bases lining up with TRBD1. CDR3 length: 13 amino acids. CDR1 LNHDA and CDR2 SQIVND come from the germline V gene (reference sequence). V was clipped by 7 bases and J by 3 bases; unmatched bases: 4. Written as DNA, the CDR3 is TGTGCCAGTATGGCAGGGGGCCACACTGAAGCTTTCTTT. It specifies CASMAGGHTEAFF.

The rearrangement uses TRBV5-5 and TRBJ2-2; 10 nucleotides align to TRBD2. This CDR3 contains 17 residues. The trim removed 4 bases at V and 2 bases at J, leaving 8 bases unmatched. Germline assignment: CDR1 SGHKS and CDR2 YYEKEE (reference sequence). CDR3 in DNA: TGTGCCAGCAGCCCATCCGTAGCGGGGGGAAACACCGGGGAGCTGTTTTTT. Protein sequence: CASSPSVAGGNTGELFF.

This chain joins TRBV25-1 and TRBJ2-7; 7 bases line up with TRBD1. Germline V gene data show CDR1 as MGHDK and CDR2 as SYGVNS. The junction had 7 bases not matched to a gene; V was cut back by 5 bases and J by 3 bases. The CDR3 loop spans 14 amino acids. The CDR3 protein is CASSSRQGSYEQYF. Here the CDR3 DNA reads TGTGCCAGCAGTTCGCGACAGGGCAGCTACGAGCAGTACTTC.

The chain joins TRBV5-1 to TRBJ2-5; the D is unclear. The CDR3 is 14 amino acids. V dropped 0 bases and J dropped 5 bases, with 11 bases sitting between them. Germline V gives CDR1 SGHRS, CDR2 YFSETQ. CDR3 in amino acids: CASSLAAERETQYF. DNA for the CDR3: TGCGCCAGCAGCTTGGCTGCGGAAAGGGAGACCCAGTACTTC.

The rearrangement links TRBV6-5 to TRBJ2-7, with D maybe TRBD2 (6 bases). V lost 6 bases, J lost 3 bases, and 18 bases lay in between. CDR3 size: 15 residues. The germline CDR1 and CDR2 sequences are MNHEY and SVGAGI. The CDR3 spells CASRLSGGAYYEQYF. CDR3 DNA sequence: TGTGCCAGCAGATTAAGCGGAGGGGCTTACTACGAGCAGTACTTC.

This clone was observed a few times. V usage is TRBV18 and J usage is TRBJ1-2, with TRBD1 matching 10 bases. CDR1 is KGHSH and CDR2 is LQKENI in the germline V gene. J lost 3 bases, V lost 4 bases, and 8 bases had no gene match. The CDR3 is 16 residues long. The CDR3 bases are TGTGCCAGCTCACATTACGGACAGGGGGTTGACTATGGCTACACCTTC. Translated: CASSHYGQGVDYGYTF.

The chain has TRBV7-9 and TRBJ1-2, with TRBD1 as a possible D gene (6 bases). The V end lost 5 bases, the J end lost 3 bases, and 16 bases lay between the germline ends. Looked up from germline, CDR1 is SEHNR and CDR2 is FQNEAQ (reference sequence). There are 15 residues in the CDR3. The CDR3 nucleotides read TGTGCCAGCAGCAAAACCACAGGGACCGACTATGGCTACACCTTC. Translating it yields CASSKTTGTDYGYTF.

This rearrangement joins TRBV9 to TRBJ2-7; D is ambiguous. CDR1 and CDR2 (germline): SGDLS, YYNGEE. V gave up 4 bases and J gave up 6 bases, with 14 bases separating them. This CDR3 comprises 13 residues. In nucleotides, the CDR3 is TGTGCCAGCAGCCCTGGCGGCGGCGGCGAGCAGTACTTC. This sequence encodes CASSPGGGGEQYF.

This chain links TRBV3-1 (or the pseudogene TRBV3-2) with TRBJ1-1; weak D call: TRBD1 (5 bases). Germline values: CDR1 LGHDT, CDR2 YNNKEL (reference sequence). CDR3 length equals 15 residues. Between the trimmed V and J ends, which lost 4 bases and 3 bases, there was a span of 15 bases. The CDR3 DNA sequence: TGTGCCAGCAGCCCTGCAGGGTATTCGTACACTGAAGCTTTCTTT. Encoded protein: CASSPAGYSYTEAFF.